This T cell receptor (beta chain) was captured in a study of cytomegalovirus exposure and HLA in healthy donors. CDR3 length: 16 residues. Trimming stripped 2 bases from V and 1 base from J, with 12 bases between. Germline CDR1 SGHTA, CDR2 FQGNSA. Primers included in the PCR were 60 Vbeta and 13 Jbeta primers. The data were produced by immunoSEQ multiplex PCR, yet TCRdb's version contains in-frame clones alone and is incomplete. The data hold 110,000 or so clones, with roughly 15% observed a single time. This clone was detected a few times. Sequenced material: PBMCs. This sequence originates from a female donor in good health and CMV-seronegative. The chain joins TRBV7-2 to TRBJ2-1; D ambiguous. The chain's CDR3 is CASSLPPYRSYNEQFF. CDR3 in DNA: TGTGCCAGCAGCTTACCTCCTTATCGGTCCTACAATGAGCAGTTCTTC. Filled out from reference TRBV7-2 and TRBJ2-1, the complete variable domain reads GAGVSQSPSNKVTEKGKDVELRCDPISGHTALYWYRQSLGQGLEFLIYFQGNSAPDKSGLPSDRFSAERTGGSVSTLTIQRTQQEDSAVYLCASSLPPYRSYNEQFFGPGTRLTVL.